These 13 T cell receptor beta chains came from one sample sequenced in a study of response to subunit inactivated influenza vaccine. TCRdb re-derived calls from the RT-PCR reads in MiXCR, one entry per CDR3 protein. The sample comprises under 750,000 distinct CDR3 sequences, approximately 10% of which are singletons, and about 9.4% rests with the top ten. Source: PBMCs from blood, taken on the day of vaccination. The receptors derive from a middle-aged man who received an inactivated influenza vaccine.

The chain links TRBV29-1 to TRBJ2-1; possible D gene TRBD2, 6 bases. Trimming removed 2 bases at V and 4 bases at J, with 21 bases between. The CDR3 has 17 amino acids. CDR1 is SQVTM and CDR2 is ANQGSEA in the germline V gene. The DNA of the CDR3 is TGCAGCGTTGAACTCCCCCTGGGGGGAGACCCGTACAATGAGCAGTTCTTC. Its protein product is CSVELPLGGDPYNEQFF.

This clonotype showed up many times. The chain is built from TRBV4-1 and TRBJ2-7; 9 bases map to TRBD2. The germline gives CDR1 MGHRA, CDR2 YSYEKL. The CDR3 is 15 residues long. V gave up 3 bases and J gave up 4 bases; unmatched junction bases: 7. The CDR3 sequence is CASSQWRGGRYEQYF. DNA for the CDR3: TGCGCCAGCAGCCAGTGGCGGGGGGGTCGATACGAGCAGTACTTC.

The V gene is TRBV5-1, the J gene TRBJ2-7; 7 positions match TRBD1. Germline V lookup: CDR1 SGHRS, CDR2 YFSETQ. J lost 7 bases, V lost 3 bases, and 7 bases had no gene match. This CDR3 spans 13 amino acids. DNA of the CDR3: TGCGCCAGCAGCTCCGCTGACAGGGATGAGCAGTACTTC. Residues: CASSSADRDEQYF.

The gene calls are TRBV4-3 and TRBJ2-2; no definite D call. V shed 0 bases and J shed 0 bases, with 5 bases lying between them. Germline CDR1 and CDR2: LGHNA and YSLEER. There are 15 residues in the CDR3. CDR3 residues: CASSQDGANTGELFF. CDR3 bases: TGCGCCAGCAGCCAAGATGGGGCGAACACCGGGGAGCTGTTTTTT.

Here the CDR3 DNA reads TGTGCCAGCCAACGGGGGTCGGATGAAAAACTGTTTTTT. Translation: CASQRGSDEKLFF. V gene TRBV6-2 or TRBV6-3 combines with J gene TRBJ1-4; possible D gene TRBD1, 5 bases. The V end lost 8 bases, the J end lost 6 bases, and 13 bases lay between the germline ends. Germline lookup yields CDR1 MNHEY and CDR2 SVGEGT. CDR3 size: 13 residues.

This clonotype was seen a handful of times. This chain connects TRBV5-1 to TRBJ2-6; tentatively, D is TRBD2 (6 bases). The length of the CDR3 is 17 residues. V lost 3 bases and J 0 bases, leaving 13 bases between the germline ends. CDR1 is SGHRS and CDR2 is YFSETQ in the germline V gene. The DNA of the CDR3 is TGCGCCAGCAGCTCCCAGGCCGGGAGCTCTGGGGCCAACGTCCTGACTTTC. This encodes CASSSQAGSSGANVLTF. The full variable domain, in which reference TRBV5-1 and TRBJ2-6 provide the parts outside the CDR3, is KAGVTQTPRYLIKTRGQQVTLSCSPISGHRSVSWYQQTPGQGLQFLFEYFSETQRNKGNFPGRFSGRQFSNSRSEMNVSTLELGDSALYLCASSSQAGSSGANVLTFGAGSRLTVL.

This clonotype was observed a handful of times. This sequence joins TRBV27 and TRBJ1-2, with 9 bases fitting TRBD1. V was clipped by 0 bases and J by 7 bases; unmatched bases: 3. The CDR3 loop spans 14 amino acids. The germline V gene has CDR1 MNHEY and CDR2 SMNVEV (reference sequence). The CDR3 DNA sequence: TGTGCCAGCAGTTTATCCTACAGGGGGCCTGGCTACACCTTC. Its translation is CASSLSYRGPGYTF.

The chain is built from TRBV12-3 or TRBV12-4 and TRBJ2-1; 12 nucleotides line up with TRBD2. The V gene end was trimmed by 5 bases and the J gene end by 16 bases; junction bases not matched to a gene: 9. This CDR3 has 13 residues. The CDR3 loop reads CASSPPGLAGPFF. CDR3 DNA sequence: TGTGCCAGCAGTCCCCCCGGACTAGCGGGACCTTTCTTC.

This clonotype has ten or more counts. The chain carries TRBV12-3 or TRBV12-4 and TRBJ2-1; 9 positions agree with TRBD1. The length of the CDR3 is 16 residues. V was pared by 3 bases and J by 8 bases, with 11 bases of the junction left unmatched. The chain's CDR3 is CASSLVGTGSGDEQFF. CDR3 in DNA: TGTGCCAGCAGTTTGGTGGGGACAGGGTCAGGGGATGAGCAGTTCTTC.

This clonotype was detected only a few times. The rearrangement links TRBV20-1 to TRBJ2-5, with 9 nucleotides matching TRBD2. The ends lost 3 bases at V and 2 bases at J; junction bases unmatched: 7. The CDR3 runs to 15 residues. The germline CDR1 and CDR2 sequences are DFQATT and SNEGSKA (reference sequence). CDR3 sequence reads: CSARSVTSGQETQYF. In nucleotides, the CDR3 is TGCAGTGCTAGGTCCGTGACTAGCGGACAAGAGACCCAGTACTTC.

This clonotype was recorded at least ten times. This chain joins TRBV20-1 and TRBJ2-7, with TRBD1 matching over 7 bases. CDR3 size: 11 residues. Germline CDR1 reads DFQATT; CDR2 reads SNEGSKA (reference sequence). With V trimmed by 2 bases and J by 6 bases, 1 base remained unmatched. CDR3 residues: CSARTGVEQYF. CDR3 nucleotide sequence: TGCAGTGCTAGAACAGGGGTCGAGCAGTACTTC.

This clonotype was seen at least ten times. The gene calls are TRBV28 and TRBJ1-6; 7 positions agree with TRBD1. The CDR3 runs to 14 residues. V dropped 8 bases and J dropped 9; count of bases not matched to a gene: 10. Germline loops: CDR1 MDHEN, CDR2 SYDVKM. The CDR3 sequence: CASRTGVYLSPLHF. The CDR3 nucleotides read TGTGCCAGCCGAACAGGGGTCTATCTTTCACCCCTCCACTTT. The variable domain in full, with the rest retrieved from reference TRBV28 and TRBJ1-6, is DVKVTQSSRYLVKRTGEKVFLECVQDMDHENMFWYRQDPGLGLRLIYFSYDVKMKEKGDIPEGYSVSREKKERFSLILESASTNQTSMYLCASRTGVYLSPLHFGNGTRLTVT.

This clonotype has more than one count but fewer than ten. The V gene is TRBV5-1, the J gene TRBJ2-1, with unresolved D. The germline V and J ends were trimmed by 0 bases and 6 bases, with 7 bases remaining between them. Looked up from germline, CDR1 is SGHRS and CDR2 is YFSETQ. The CDR3 loop spans 13 amino acids. The chain's CDR3 is CASSLENGNEQFF. The CDR3 DNA is TGCGCCAGCAGCTTGGAGAACGGCAATGAGCAGTTCTTC.